Given below is one T cell receptor beta chain in context. Germline CDR1 reads DFQATT; CDR2 reads SNEGSKA (reference sequence). Unmatched junction bases numbered 11, after V lost 3 bases and J lost 1 base. This CDR3 contains 16 residues. This sample stems from a study of patients and donors after allogeneic stem cell transplantation. TCRdb itself ran the RT-PCR reads through MiXCR, one entry per CDR3 protein. The sample yields some 880,000 distinct CDR3 sequences, around 17% seen once. This receptor was obtained from a human donor who was either an allogeneic HSCT recipient or a stem cell or donor lymphocyte infusion donor (not recorded which). It is not recorded whose cells these are; they may come from a transplant donor. The sample taken for sequencing was blood, either unsorted or a sorted T cell fraction (not recorded which). The V call is TRBV20-1, the J call TRBJ2-7, with 8 bases lining up with TRBD2. In DNA form, the CDR3 reads TGCAGTGCTAGGGCTACGGGGGGGGCTCGTTCCTACGAGCAGTACTTC. It encodes CSARATGGARSYEQYF.